This T cell receptor (beta chain) comes out of a study of blood T cell repertoires in COVID-19 (TCRdb year 2020). Context from the whole study: Samples covering the acute and convalescent phases of COVID-19 were provided by collaborators in the United States, Italy and Spain. Deeply sampled blood TCRbeta repertoires from subjects exposed to, actively infected with, or recovered from COVID-19 were included in the dataset. A freely available public database, intended as a resource for researchers studying the immune response to SARS-CoV-2, is where the repertoires were released. The sample metadata nearly always contained a de-identified subject ID, COVID-19 status, age in years and sex. Where available, HLA class I and class II types were taken from metadata supplied by the sample provider and were not determined by assay-based typing. Samples were obtained from the ongoing ImmuneRACE study (first 160 participants) and from over 1,000 subjects provided by 6 global collaborators. The prospective study material was composed of cDNA or gDNA derived from T cells, B-cell-depleted T cells, or PBMCs. Overall study outcomes, separate from this receptor: The quantity of clinical and demographic metadata differed by source and by participant and was supplied without curation.

This clone was picked up a small number of times. Its target antigen remains unknown. Base quality data are lacking; no much larger clone is found one base away. From its cysteine to its phenylalanine, the CDR3 spans 14 amino acids. The sequence is cut down to CDR3 DNA, 42 bases in frame from base 1. V loses 2 bases of germline sequence and J loses 6 bases, and the interval between the two ends is 10 bases. Taken from the germline V gene, the CDR1 and CDR2 loops are SGHTA and FQGTGA. TCRbeta CDR3 regions were amplified from genomic DNA using the immunoSEQ Assay, a bias-controlled multiplex PCR. For the original study's pipeline: The number of nucleated cells in each sample was estimated by amplification of reference gene primers within the assay. Sequence reads were collapsed and filtered to measure the absolute abundance of every unique TCRbeta CDR3 rearrangement. For each sample, productive Simpson clonality was calculated as the square root of Simpson's diversity index over productive rearrangements. TCRdb's version of the immuneACCESS table is confined to in-frame rearrangements and falls short of the full clone set. An unresolved V gene accounts for under half of the shortfall where checked; the remainder is of unknown origin. Clone size and the V and J calls come from that table; the DNA yielded D and trimming. This sample holds 70,000 to 90,000 clones; roughly 83% were observed only once. The ten largest clones add up to roughly 8% of the sample.

Whole blood was collected in K2EDTA tubes by collaborating institutions according to the institutions' own protocols. For TCRbeta analysis, collaborators shipped samples in one of three forms: frozen whole blood, isolated PBMCs, or DNA extracted from either of those sample types. The chain uses TRBV7-3 and TRBJ2-2; TRBD2 might be the D gene, on 6 matching bases. The TCR was taken from a man between 50 and 59 years old with active COVID-19. The sequencing sample was made of peripheral blood. In nucleotide form, the sequence is TGTGCCAGCAGCTTATTTGGAGGGGCCGGGGAGCTGTTTTTT. It specifies CASSLFGGAGELFF.